The 10 T cell receptor beta chains reported below all come from one sample, sequenced in a study of T cell changes during pregnancy in multiple sclerosis (dated by TCRdb to the late 2010s). Libraries came from the immunoSEQ multiplex PCR assay. This is the immuneACCESS table as TCRdb keeps it, with only in-frame sequences that have V and J called. A part of the clones is gone; compared with another copy, unresolved V genes explain less than half, and the rest is unexplained. The sample data list about 12,000 clones, and about 85% of these were observed just once. Approximately 14% of the sample goes to the ten largest clones. The sample in question was CD8+ T cells from peripheral blood mononuclear cells, obtained in the second trimester of pregnancy. All receptors come from a female donor in good health, enrolled as a control in a pregnancy study.

The CDR3 region has the DNA TGTGCCTACGCTCGGGGGTCCACAGATACGCAGTATTTT. Protein product: CAYARGSTDTQYF. V gene TRBV30 combines with J gene TRBJ2-3, with D maybe TRBD2 (6 bases). The germline CDR1 and CDR2 sequences are GTSNPN and SVGIG (reference sequence). The germline V and J ends were trimmed by 7 bases and 2 bases, with 13 bases remaining between them. The CDR3 is made up of 13 amino acids.

The chain has TRBV4-3 and TRBJ1-1, with 7 bases lining up with TRBD1. The CDR3 is 14 residues long. Trimming took 0 bases from V and 7 from J; bases not matched to a gene: 5. Germline lookup yields CDR1 LGHNA and CDR2 YSLEER. The DNA of the CDR3 is TGCGCCAGCAGCCAAGATTGGGGACAGCTTGAAGCTTTCTTT. Translating gives CASSQDWGQLEAFF.

Here the CDR3 reads CASSAGQVSYNEQFF. CDR3 bases: TGTGCCAGCAGCGCCGGACAGGTGAGCTACAATGAGCAGTTCTTC. The rearrangement links TRBV5-4 to TRBJ2-1; 7 nucleotides agree with TRBD1. CDR3 size: 15 residues. V gave up 4 bases and J gave up 3 bases; unmatched junction bases: 7. The germline V gene has CDR1 SGHNT and CDR2 YYREEE (reference sequence). Filled out from reference TRBV5-4 and TRBJ2-1, the complete variable domain reads ETGVTQSPTHLIKTRGQQVTLRCSSQSGHNTVSWYQQALGQGPQFIFQYYREEENGRGNFPPRFSGLQFPNYSSELNVNALELDDSALYLCASSAGQVSYNEQFFGPGTRLTVL.

Details on this clone: Other DNA sequences in the same sample also yield this CDR3. V and J are TRBV5-1 and TRBJ2-1; 7 nucleotides line up with TRBD2. V lost 0 bases and J lost 0; bases outside the gene matches: 6. The CDR3 contains 17 residues. From germline, CDR1 is SGHRS and CDR2 YFSETQ. The CDR3 region is CASSLEASGSSYNEQFF. In nucleotides, the CDR3 is TGCGCCAGCAGCTTGGAGGCTAGCGGAAGCTCCTACAATGAGCAGTTCTTC.

This clone was recorded once. J is TRBJ1-2 and V is TRBV7-9, with 8 bases aligning to TRBD1. Germline-derived CDR1 and CDR2 are SEHNR and FQNEAQ (reference sequence). V gave up 6 bases and J gave up 4 bases; unmatched junction bases: 7. The CDR3 runs 14 residues. DNA of the CDR3: TGTGCCAGCAGTCCCTCTGGACAGGGCTATGGCTACACCTTC. The encoded protein is CASSPSGQGYGYTF.

The CDR3 DNA follows: TGCAGCGTTGAAGGGACAGGGGCTCCCTACGAGCAGTACTTC. This encodes CSVEGTGAPYEQYF. The chain is built from TRBV29-1 and TRBJ2-7; 9 bases are a match to TRBD1. J lost 2 bases, V lost 1 base, and 3 bases had no gene match. The CDR3 sequence is 14 residues long. The germline V gene encodes CDR1 SQVTM and CDR2 ANQGSEA.

The rearrangement uses TRBV2 and TRBJ2-2; possibly TRBD2 for D (5 bases). CDR1 SNHLY and CDR2 FYNNEI come from the germline V gene. This CDR3 region has 12 residues. Trimming removed 4 bases from V and 8 bases from J, with 8 bases in between. The CDR3 nucleotides read TGTGCCAGCAGTGGCCCGGGAGGGGAGCTGTTTTTT. It specifies CASSGPGGELFF.

This clone has only a few counts. This chain uses TRBV6-1 with TRBJ2-3; 7 positions agree with TRBD1. The V gene's germline CDR1 is MNHNS and CDR2 SASEGT. The CDR3 runs 14 residues. V gave up 7 bases and J gave up 2 bases; unmatched junction bases: 6. DNA for the CDR3: TGTGCCAGCAACCCCGGACAGGACACAGATACGCAGTATTTT. This encodes CASNPGQDTDTQYF.

The chain is built from TRBV10-3 and TRBJ1-6; 10 nucleotides line up with TRBD1. This CDR3 has 15 residues. The J segment lost 8 bases and the V segment lost 5 bases, leaving 6 bases of the junction unmatched. CDR1 is ENHRY, CDR2 SYGVKD, per germline. The CDR3 here is CAISPDGQGDSPLHF. The CDR3 DNA sequence: TGTGCCATCAGTCCCGATGGACAGGGGGATTCACCCCTCCACTTT.

The chain couples TRBV7-9 to TRBJ1-4; 10 bases fit TRBD1. J gave up 8 bases and V 4 bases, and 4 bases lay outside the gene matches. The CDR3 extends over 14 amino acids. CDR1 and CDR2 from the germline V gene are SEHNR and FQNEAQ (reference sequence). The CDR3 sequence is CASSSGQGGEKLFF. For the CDR3, the DNA is TGTGCCAGCAGCTCCGGACAGGGGGGCGAAAAACTGTTTTTT.